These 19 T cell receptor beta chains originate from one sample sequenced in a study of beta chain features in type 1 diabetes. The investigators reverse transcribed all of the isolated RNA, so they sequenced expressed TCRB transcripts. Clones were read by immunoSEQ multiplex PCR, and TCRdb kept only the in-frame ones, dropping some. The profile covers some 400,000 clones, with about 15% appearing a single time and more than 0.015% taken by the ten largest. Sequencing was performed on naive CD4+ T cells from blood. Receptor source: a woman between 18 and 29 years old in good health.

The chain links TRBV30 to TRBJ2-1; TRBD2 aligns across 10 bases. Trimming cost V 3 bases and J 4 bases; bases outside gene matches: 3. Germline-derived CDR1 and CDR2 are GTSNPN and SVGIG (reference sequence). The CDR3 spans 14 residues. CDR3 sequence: CAWRGLAEYNEQFF. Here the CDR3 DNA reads TGTGCCTGGAGAGGACTAGCGGAGTACAATGAGCAGTTCTTC.

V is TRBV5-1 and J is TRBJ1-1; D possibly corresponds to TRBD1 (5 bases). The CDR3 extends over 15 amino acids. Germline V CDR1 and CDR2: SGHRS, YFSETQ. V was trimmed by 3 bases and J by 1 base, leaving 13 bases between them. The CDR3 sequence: CASSSGGLQNTEAFF. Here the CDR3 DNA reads TGCGCCAGCAGCTCGGGGGGACTACAGAACACTGAAGCTTTCTTT.

DNA for the CDR3: TGCGCCAGCAGCTTGGAAGCGACAGGAGATGGCTACACCTTC. Protein product: CASSLEATGDGYTF. The rearrangement joins TRBV5-1 to TRBJ1-2; D is perhaps TRBD1 (6 bases). The CDR3 extends over 14 amino acids. Germline V CDR1 and CDR2: SGHRS, YFSETQ. V was pared by 0 bases and J by 6 bases, with 12 bases between.

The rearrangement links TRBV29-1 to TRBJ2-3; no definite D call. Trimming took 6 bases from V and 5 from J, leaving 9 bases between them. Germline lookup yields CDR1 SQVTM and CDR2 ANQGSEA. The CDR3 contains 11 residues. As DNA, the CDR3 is TGCAGCGTAAGACTCGGAGATACGCAGTATTTT. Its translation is CSVRLGDTQYF.

Here the CDR3 reads CASSLSRAVNEQFF. Written as DNA, the CDR3 is TGCGCCAGCAGCTTGTCCAGGGCGGTAAATGAGCAGTTCTTC. The chain has TRBV5-1 and TRBJ2-1, with D possibly matching TRBD1 (5 bases). This CDR3 has 14 residues. CDR1 and CDR2 (germline): SGHRS, YFSETQ. Trimming removed 1 base from V and 7 bases from J, with 12 bases in between.

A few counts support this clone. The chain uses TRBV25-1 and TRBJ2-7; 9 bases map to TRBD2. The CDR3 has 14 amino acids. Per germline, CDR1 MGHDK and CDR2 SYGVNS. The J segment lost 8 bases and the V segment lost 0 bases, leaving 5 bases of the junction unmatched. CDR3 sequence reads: CASSEYRGTSKQYF. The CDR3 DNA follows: TGTGCCAGCAGTGAATACAGAGGGACTAGCAAGCAGTACTTC.

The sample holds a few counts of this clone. Written as DNA, the CDR3 is TGTGCCAGCAGCCAAGATTTTAGTGCAATGGGGGCCATTCAGTACTTC. Its protein is CASSQDFSAMGAIQYF. The V gene is TRBV4-2, the J gene TRBJ2-4, with a possible D match to TRBD1 (6 bases). The V end lost 0 bases, the J end lost 9 bases, and 18 bases lay between the germline ends. Per germline, CDR1 LGHNA and CDR2 YNFKEQ. The CDR3 has 16 residues.

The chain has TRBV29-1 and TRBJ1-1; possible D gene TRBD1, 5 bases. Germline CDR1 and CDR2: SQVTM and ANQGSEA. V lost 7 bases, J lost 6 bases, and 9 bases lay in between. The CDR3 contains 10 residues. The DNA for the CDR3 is TGCAGCGGGGGGGTTTCTGAAGCTTTCTTT. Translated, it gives CSGGVSEAFF.

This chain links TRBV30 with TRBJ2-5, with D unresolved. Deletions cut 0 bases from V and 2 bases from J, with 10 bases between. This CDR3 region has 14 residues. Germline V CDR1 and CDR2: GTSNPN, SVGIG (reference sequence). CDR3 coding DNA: TGTGCCTGGAGTGTGCAACTGCCTCAAGAGACCCAGTACTTC. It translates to CAWSVQLPQETQYF.

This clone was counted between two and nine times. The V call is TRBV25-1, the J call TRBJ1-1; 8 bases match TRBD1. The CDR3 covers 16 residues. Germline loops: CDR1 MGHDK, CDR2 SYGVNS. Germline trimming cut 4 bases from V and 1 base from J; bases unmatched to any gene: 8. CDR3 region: CASSGATGTGNTEAFF. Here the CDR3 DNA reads TGTGCCAGCAGTGGCGCCACCGGGACAGGGAACACTGAAGCTTTCTTT.

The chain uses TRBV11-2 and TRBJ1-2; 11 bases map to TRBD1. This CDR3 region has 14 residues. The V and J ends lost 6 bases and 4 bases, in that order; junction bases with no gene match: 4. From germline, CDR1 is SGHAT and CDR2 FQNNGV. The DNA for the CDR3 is TGTGCCAGCAGTCGAGGGACAGGGGGCTATGGCTACACCTTC. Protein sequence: CASSRGTGGYGYTF.

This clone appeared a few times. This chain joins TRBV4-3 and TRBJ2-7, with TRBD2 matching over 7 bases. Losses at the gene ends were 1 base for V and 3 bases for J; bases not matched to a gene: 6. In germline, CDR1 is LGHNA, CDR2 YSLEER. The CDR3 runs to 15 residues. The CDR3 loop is CASSQAESGNYEQYF. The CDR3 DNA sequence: TGCGCCAGCAGCCAAGCGGAAAGCGGGAACTACGAGCAGTACTTC.

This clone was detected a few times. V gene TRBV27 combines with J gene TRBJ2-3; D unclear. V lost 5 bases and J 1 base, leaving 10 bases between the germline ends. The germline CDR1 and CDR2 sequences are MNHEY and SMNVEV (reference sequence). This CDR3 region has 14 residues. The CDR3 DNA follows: TGTGCCAGCAGTGGTCTTAGAGGCACAGATACGCAGTATTTT. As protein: CASSGLRGTDTQYF.

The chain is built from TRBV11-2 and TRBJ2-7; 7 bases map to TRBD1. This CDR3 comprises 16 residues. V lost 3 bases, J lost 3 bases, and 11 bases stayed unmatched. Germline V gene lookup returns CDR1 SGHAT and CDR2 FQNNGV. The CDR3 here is CASSFSLGTEYYEQYF. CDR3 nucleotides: TGTGCCAGCAGCTTCTCGCTCGGGACAGAATACTACGAGCAGTACTTC.

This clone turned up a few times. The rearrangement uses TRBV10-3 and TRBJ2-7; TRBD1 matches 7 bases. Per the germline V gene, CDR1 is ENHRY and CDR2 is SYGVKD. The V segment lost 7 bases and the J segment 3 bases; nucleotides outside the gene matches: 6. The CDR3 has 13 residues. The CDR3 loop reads CAITPGQRYEQYF. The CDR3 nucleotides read TGTGCCATCACACCGGGACAGCGCTACGAGCAGTACTTC.

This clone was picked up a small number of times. In DNA, the CDR3 is TGTGCCAGTAGTATCTGGGACAGGAACACTGAAGCTTTCTTT. Its translation is CASSIWDRNTEAFF. V usage is TRBV19 and J usage is TRBJ1-1; 7 bases match TRBD1. Looked up from germline, CDR1 is LNHDA and CDR2 is SQIVND (reference sequence). The CDR3 is 14 amino acids. V was pared by 3 bases and J by 1 base, with 2 bases of the junction left unmatched.

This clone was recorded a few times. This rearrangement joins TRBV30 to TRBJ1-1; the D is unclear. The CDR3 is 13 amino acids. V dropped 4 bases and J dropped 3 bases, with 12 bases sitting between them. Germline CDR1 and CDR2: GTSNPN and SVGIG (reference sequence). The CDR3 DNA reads TGTGCCTGGACCTCGGTCATCTACACTGAAGCTTTCTTT. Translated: CAWTSVIYTEAFF.

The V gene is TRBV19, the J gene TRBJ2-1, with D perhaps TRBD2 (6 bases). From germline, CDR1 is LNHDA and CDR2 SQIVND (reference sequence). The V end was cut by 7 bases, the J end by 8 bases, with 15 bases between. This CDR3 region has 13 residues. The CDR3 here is CASTSGQYYEQFF. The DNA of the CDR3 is TGTGCCAGTACAAGCGGGCAATACTATGAGCAGTTCTTC.

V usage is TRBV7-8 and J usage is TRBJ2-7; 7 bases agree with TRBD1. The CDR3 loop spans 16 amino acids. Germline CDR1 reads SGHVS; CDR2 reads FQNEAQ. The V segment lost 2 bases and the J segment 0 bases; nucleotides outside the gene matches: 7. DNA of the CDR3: TGTGCCAGCAGCTTACAAGGGGGCCCGAGCTCCTACGAGCAGTACTTC. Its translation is CASSLQGGPSSYEQYF.